These 28 T cell receptor beta chains originate from one sample sequenced in a study of blood T cell repertoires in COVID-19. Using immunoSEQ multiplex PCR, the repertoire was profiled, and TCRdb retains in-frame clones only, with some absent. Here the sample spans 70,000 to 100,000 clones, 55% to 80% being singletons. Source material: peripheral blood. The receptors stem from a woman in her sixties in a cohort sampled during active or convalescent COVID-19.

The chain employs TRBV7-3 and TRBJ2-3, with 10 nucleotides matching TRBD2. CDR3 length: 17 residues. Per germline, CDR1 SGHTA and CDR2 FQGTGA. V shed 2 bases, J shed 6 bases, and the junction held 11 bases outside the gene matches. The CDR3 loop reads CASSLVPAGGSMDTQYF. DNA of the CDR3: TGTGCCAGCAGCTTAGTCCCAGCGGGGGGGTCCATGGATACGCAGTATTTT.

The chain joins TRBV6-1 to TRBJ1-2; 7 bases line up with TRBD1. V shed 3 bases, J shed 2 bases, and the junction held 6 bases outside the gene matches. CDR3 size: 15 residues. Germline loops: CDR1 MNHNS, CDR2 SASEGT. The DNA for the CDR3 is TGTGCCAGCAGTGACCCCCGGACAGGCAACTATGGCTACACCTTC. It encodes CASSDPRTGNYGYTF.

The chain employs TRBV7-6 and TRBJ2-4; D is possibly TRBD1 (5 bases). Germline CDR1 SGHVS, CDR2 FNYEAQ. This CDR3 has 15 amino acids. Between the trimmed V and J ends, which lost 5 bases and 5 bases, there was a span of 16 bases. The CDR3 loop is CASSRLDSLQNIQYF. CDR3 nucleotides: TGTGCCAGCAGCCGCCTCGACAGTCTCCAAAACATTCAGTACTTC. Using reference TRBV7-6 and TRBJ2-4 for the parts outside the CDR3, the full variable domain is GAGVSQSPRYKVTKRGQDVALRCDPISGHVSLYWYRQALGQGPEFLTYFNYEAQQDKSGLPNDRFSAERPEGSISTLTIQRTEQRDSAMYRCASSRLDSLQNIQYFGAGTRLSVL.

The chain has TRBV5-1 and TRBJ2-2, with 7 nucleotides matching TRBD1. In germline, CDR1 is SGHRS, CDR2 YFSETQ. CDR3 length equals 14 residues. The V segment lost 4 bases and the J segment 10 bases; nucleotides outside the gene matches: 10. CDR3 in amino acids: CASSVGTAGMELFF. The CDR3 region has the DNA TGCGCCAGCAGCGTGGGGACAGCCGGTATGGAGCTGTTTTTT.

This sequence joins TRBV5-4 and TRBJ1-2; D perhaps matches TRBD1 (5 bases). The germline CDR1 and CDR2 sequences are SGHNT and YYREEE (reference sequence). There are 14 residues in the CDR3. The V gene lost 6 bases and the J gene lost 0 bases, with 12 bases spanning the gap. The CDR3 nucleotides read TGTGCCAGCAACCGACAGTTAGCTAACTATGGCTACACCTTC. Amino acid sequence: CASNRQLANYGYTF.

The chain combines TRBV18 with TRBJ2-7; 9 nucleotides align to TRBD1. V lost 0 bases to trimming and J lost 7 bases; unmatched junction nucleotides: 10. The V gene's germline CDR1 is KGHSH and CDR2 LQKENI. The CDR3 is 16 amino acids. This CDR3 is CASSPPGQGLFGEQYF. CDR3 nucleotide sequence: TGTGCCAGCTCACCACCGGGACAGGGTTTGTTTGGTGAGCAGTACTTC.

This clone was found once. The chain links TRBV7-2 to TRBJ2-3; maybe TRBD2 (5 bases). The CDR3 totals 17 residues. Germline CDR1 SGHTA, CDR2 FQGNSA. V was trimmed by 1 base and J by 2 bases, leaving 16 bases between them. The CDR3: CASSLVLGGPYTDTQYF. DNA for the CDR3: TGTGCCAGCAGCTTAGTACTCGGCGGGCCTTACACAGATACGCAGTATTTT.

This clone has a single count. V usage is TRBV2 and J usage is TRBJ2-2; the match to TRBD1 covers 8 bases. Germline V gene lookup returns CDR1 SNHLY and CDR2 FYNNEI. V gave up 2 bases and J gave up 3 bases; unmatched junction bases: 11. This CDR3 region has 18 residues. Here the CDR3 DNA reads TGTGCCAGCAGTGAATATGGACAGGGTTGGGGGGACACCGGGGAGCTGTTTTTT. It translates to CASSEYGQGWGDTGELFF. Looking up the rest from reference TRBV2 and TRBJ2-2 gives the full variable domain: EPEVTQTPSHQVTQMGQEVILRCVPISNHLYFYWYRQILGQKVEFLVSFYNNEISEKSEIFDDQFSVERPDGSNFTLKIRSTKLEDSAMYFCASSEYGQGWGDTGELFFGEGSRLTVL.

A few counts support this clone. This chain links TRBV7-8 with TRBJ2-7; D might be TRBD2 (5 bases). Germline CDR1 and CDR2: SGHVS and FQNEAQ. V was cut by 1 base and J by 7 bases, with 17 bases left in between. The CDR3 has 15 residues. CDR3 sequence: CASSLDGRAGGEQYF. The CDR3 DNA reads TGTGCCAGCAGCTTAGATGGACGGGCCGGCGGGGAGCAGTACTTC. Drawing the rest from reference TRBV7-8 and TRBJ2-7, the complete variable domain is GAGVSQSPRYKVAKRGQDVALRCDPISGHVSLFWYQQALGQGPEFLTYFQNEAQLDKSGLPSDRFFAERPEGSVSTLKIQRTQQEDSAVYLCASSLDGRAGGEQYFGPGTRLTVT.

This clone has only a few counts. The J gene is TRBJ2-1, the V gene TRBV2; 7 bases fit TRBD1. The CDR3 runs 17 residues. V lost 10 bases and J lost 9; bases outside the gene matches: 24. Germline loops: CDR1 SNHLY, CDR2 FYNNEI. The CDR3 is CANTVGLRDSSSIEQFF. CDR3 bases: TGTGCCAACACAGTGGGGCTCCGGGACAGCTCCTCGATTGAGCAGTTCTTC.

The V and J genes are TRBV7-2 and TRBJ2-7; TRBD1 agrees at 7 bases. CDR1 and CDR2 (germline): SGHTA, FQGNSA. This CDR3 comprises 15 residues. The junction had 7 bases not matched to a gene; V was cut back by 0 bases and J by 5 bases. CDR3 loop: CASSLALGGLHEQYF. DNA for the CDR3: TGTGCCAGCAGCTTAGCGCTAGGGGGCCTGCACGAGCAGTACTTC.

The V and J genes are TRBV10-3 and TRBJ2-1; D call uncertain. This CDR3 comprises 14 residues. V lost 8 bases and J 4 bases, leaving 15 bases between the germline ends. Germline V gene sequence: CDR1 ENHRY, CDR2 SYGVKD. The CDR3 sequence is CAISFGRNYNEQFF. The CDR3 DNA follows: TGTGCCATCTCGTTCGGCAGGAATTACAATGAGCAGTTCTTC.

This clone has just one count. CDR3 sequence reads: CASSQDPIAGVYGYTF. The CDR3 region has the DNA TGCGCCAGCAGCCAAGACCCAATAGCAGGGGTTTATGGCTACACCTTC. The chain couples TRBV4-3 to TRBJ1-2; D is possibly TRBD1 (6 bases). Between the trimmed V and J ends, which lost 0 bases and 5 bases, there was a span of 16 bases. Looked up from germline, CDR1 is LGHNA and CDR2 is YSLEER. The CDR3 extends over 16 amino acids.

This chain links TRBV7-2 with TRBJ2-1, with 7 positions matching TRBD1. In germline, CDR1 is SGHTA, CDR2 FQGNSA. The CDR3 has 13 residues. The V gene end was trimmed by 6 bases and the J gene end by 9 bases; junction bases not matched to a gene: 8. The CDR3 protein is CASSRQGLGEQFF. CDR3 DNA sequence: TGTGCCAGCAGTCGACAGGGTCTTGGTGAGCAGTTCTTC.

This sequence joins TRBV3-1 (or the pseudogene TRBV3-2) and TRBJ1-1; D remains unclear. Germline CDR1 reads LGHDT; CDR2 reads YNNKEL (reference sequence). Trimming took off 1 base at V and 6 bases at J, with 15 bases between the two ends. The CDR3 sequence is 15 residues long. The CDR3 DNA follows: TGTGCCAGCAGCCAAGTTCCCGGGATGAGGGCTGAAGCTTTCTTT. Translating gives CASSQVPGMRAEAFF.

V and J are TRBV27 and TRBJ1-2; TRBD1 is a possible D gene (6 bases). V was trimmed by 7 bases and J by 3 bases, leaving 15 bases between them. The CDR3 contains 14 residues. Germline V gene data show CDR1 as MNHEY and CDR2 as SMNVEV (reference sequence). Written as DNA, the CDR3 is TGTGCCAGCACCGTAAACAGGGCTCACTATGGCTACACCTTC. It specifies CASTVNRAHYGYTF.

This chain uses TRBV24-1 with TRBJ1-1; tentative D call: TRBD1 (5 bases). Germline V lookup: CDR1 KGHDR, CDR2 SFDVKD. Trimming left V 3 bases short and J 4 bases short, with 11 bases between. This CDR3 comprises 14 residues. CDR3 nucleotide sequence: TGTGCCACCAGTGATCACGGGGGTAGCACTGAAGCTTTCTTT. It encodes CATSDHGGSTEAFF.

This chain uses TRBV5-1 with TRBJ2-5; TRBD2 agrees at 8 bases. Trimming removed 5 bases from V and 4 bases from J; junction bases left unmatched: 13. In germline, CDR1 is SGHRS, CDR2 YFSETQ. The CDR3 extends over 16 amino acids. DNA for the CDR3: TGCGCCAGCAGACTGCGCTCGAGCGGGGGTCGAGAGACCCAGTACTTC. Residues: CASRLRSSGGRETQYF.

The V gene is TRBV29-1, the J gene TRBJ2-6; D is undetermined. Deletions cut 5 bases from V and 1 base from J, with 6 bases between. The length of the CDR3 is 13 residues. CDR1 is SQVTM, CDR2 ANQGSEA, per germline. In DNA form, the CDR3 reads TGCAGCGTTCGGTGGTCTGGGGCCAACGTCCTGACTTTC. Translated: CSVRWSGANVLTF.

The gene calls are TRBV7-3 and TRBJ2-1; D is possibly TRBD2 (5 bases). Germline V gene data show CDR1 as SGHTA and CDR2 as FQGTGA. The CDR3 loop spans 14 amino acids. V lost 2 bases, J lost 8 bases, and 13 bases lay in between. Here the CDR3 reads CASSLGLAAHEQFF. The DNA of the CDR3 is TGTGCCAGCAGCTTAGGGCTAGCTGCACATGAGCAGTTCTTC.

The V call is TRBV3-1 (or the pseudogene TRBV3-2), the J call TRBJ2-5, with a weak D call TRBD1 (5 bases). The CDR3 is 15 amino acids. Germline loops: CDR1 LGHDT, CDR2 YNNKEL (reference sequence). Trimming stripped 3 bases from V and 6 bases from J, with 17 bases between. The chain's CDR3 is CASSHTGHEFKTQYF. As DNA, the CDR3 is TGTGCCAGCAGCCACACAGGACACGAGTTTAAGACCCAGTACTTC.

The V gene is TRBV18, the J gene TRBJ1-2; 7 bases line up with TRBD1. The V segment lost 2 bases and the J segment 6 bases; nucleotides outside the gene matches: 6. Germline V CDR1 and CDR2: KGHSH, LQKENI. The CDR3 is 14 residues long. The CDR3 protein is CASSPEGAGHGYTF. The CDR3, as DNA: TGTGCCAGCTCACCAGAGGGGGCAGGCCATGGCTACACCTTC.

The V gene is TRBV15, the J gene TRBJ1-1; a possible D gene is TRBD1 (5 bases). V lost 3 bases and J 7 bases, leaving 12 bases between the germline ends. From germline, CDR1 is LNHNV and CDR2 YYDKDF (reference sequence). The CDR3 sequence is 13 residues long. The CDR3 region is CATSSFWGSEAFF. The DNA of the CDR3 is TGTGCCACCAGCAGCTTTTGGGGCAGTGAAGCTTTCTTT.

The chain is built from TRBV12-3 or TRBV12-4 and TRBJ1-1; 7 bases align to TRBD1. CDR3 size: 13 residues. V gave up 6 bases and J gave up 4 bases; unmatched junction bases: 5. CDR3 in amino acids: CASRNRGGTEAFF. The CDR3 DNA follows: TGTGCCAGCAGAAACAGGGGTGGCACTGAAGCTTTCTTT.

The rearrangement links TRBV5-6 to TRBJ1-6, with D perhaps matching TRBD1 (5 bases). V was shortened by 2 bases and J by 8 bases, with 11 bases between the two germline ends. The CDR3 is 14 amino acids. Germline-derived CDR1 and CDR2 are SGHDT and YYEEEE. The CDR3 here is CASSFQGRYSPLHF. For the CDR3, the DNA is TGTGCCAGCAGCTTCCAGGGTCGGTATTCACCCCTCCACTTT. The complete variable domain, with remaining parts taken from reference TRBV5-6 and TRBJ1-6, reads DAGVTQSPTHLIKTRGQQVTLRCSPKSGHDTVSWYQQALGQGPQFIFQYYEEEERQRGNFPDRFSGHQFPNYSSELNVNALLLGDSALYLCASSFQGRYSPLHFGNGTRLTVT.

This chain connects TRBV9 to TRBJ1-2; 11 positions match TRBD1. Looked up from germline, CDR1 is SGDLS and CDR2 is YYNGEE. The CDR3 is made up of 13 amino acids. The junction had 3 bases not matched to a gene; V was cut back by 4 bases and J by 7 bases. The DNA for the CDR3 is TGTGCCAGCAGCAAGGACAGGGGGCCTGGCTACACCTTC. Its protein is CASSKDRGPGYTF.

In its sample, this clone was seen a few times. The chain uses TRBV7-3 and TRBJ2-2; 8 bases line up with TRBD1. The CDR3 extends over 15 amino acids. J gave up 3 bases and V 6 bases, and 6 bases lay outside the gene matches. Germline V lookup: CDR1 SGHTA, CDR2 FQGTGA. The CDR3 DNA is TGTGCCAGCAGATCGGACAGGGCGGACACCGGGGAGCTGTTTTTT. This translates into CASRSDRADTGELFF.

V is TRBV12-3 or TRBV12-4 and J is TRBJ2-7, with 11 bases matching TRBD1. The CDR3 runs 13 residues. V lost 6 bases, J lost 5 bases, and 3 bases stayed unmatched. Here the CDR3 DNA reads TGTGCCAGCAGGGGGACAGGGGGAAACGAGCAGTACTTC. It encodes CASRGTGGNEQYF.